The source of this T cell receptor (beta chain) is a study of T cells in Graves' hyperthyroidism and ophthalmopathy. The study, taken as a whole, reports: Most thyroid clonotypes with frequency above 0.001 were detected in blood. A model using 13 V-J features told ophthalmopathy apart from stable hyperthyroidism.

Investigators excluded patients with uncontrolled infection, other autoimmune disease, pregnancy or lactation. Every diagnosis used clinical symptoms, serum thyroxine and TRAb, thyroid ultrasound and orbital computed tomography. This CDR3 comprises 14 residues. The ends were cut back, 2 bases at V and 7 bases at J, with 14 bases in the middle. From germline, CDR1 is MNHNS and CDR2 SASEGT. The CDR3 regions of TCR beta were amplified from RNA transcripts. A set of HTBI primers served as the primers for a first-round RT-PCR of the TCR CDR3. MiXCR, applied by TCRdb to the multiplex PCR reads, yields one record per CDR3 protein. Here the sample spans 500,000 to 600,000 distinct CDR3 sequences, 40% to 50% being singletons. This clonotype has at least ten counts. Its antigen is currently unknown.

Sequences were obtained from peripheral blood or thyroid tissue (not recorded which). This sequence originates from an adult woman with Graves' disease, either hyperthyroidism or ophthalmopathy (not recorded which). The rearrangement uses TRBV6-1 and TRBJ1-1; D not certain. This chain's CDR3 is CASSEIIGGLEAFF. For the CDR3, the DNA is TGTGCCAGCAGTGAAATCATCGGTGGGCTTGAAGCTTTCTTT.